This T cell receptor (beta chain) originates from a study of blood T cell repertoires in COVID-19. Data came from immunoSEQ multiplex PCR; TCRdb stores just in-frame clones and leaves some out. The sample lists some 8,000 clones; approximately 88% were seen once. The junction had 2 bases not matched to a gene; V was cut back by 5 bases and J by 4 bases. The CDR3 sequence is 14 residues long. CDR1 and CDR2 from the germline V gene are MNHEY and SVGEGT. V is TRBV6-2 or TRBV6-3 and J is TRBJ2-1, with 10 bases matching TRBD2. Sequencing was done on a sample of peripheral blood. This receptor was taken from a human donor with active COVID-19. The donor label of this sample is uncertain. CDR3 coding DNA: TGTGCCAGCAGTCGGACTAGCGGTTACAATGAGCAGTTCTTC. The encoded protein is CASSRTSGYNEQFF.